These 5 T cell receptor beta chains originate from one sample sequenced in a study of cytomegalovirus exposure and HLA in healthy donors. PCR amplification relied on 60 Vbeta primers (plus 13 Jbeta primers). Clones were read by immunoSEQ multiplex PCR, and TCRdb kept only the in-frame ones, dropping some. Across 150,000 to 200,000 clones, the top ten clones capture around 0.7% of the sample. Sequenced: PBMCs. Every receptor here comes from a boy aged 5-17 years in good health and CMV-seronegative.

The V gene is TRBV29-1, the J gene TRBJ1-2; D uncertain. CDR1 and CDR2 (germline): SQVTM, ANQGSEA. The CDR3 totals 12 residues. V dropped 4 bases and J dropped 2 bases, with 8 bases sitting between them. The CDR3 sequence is CSVARPNYGYTF. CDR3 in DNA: TGCAGCGTTGCCAGGCCCAACTATGGCTACACCTTC.

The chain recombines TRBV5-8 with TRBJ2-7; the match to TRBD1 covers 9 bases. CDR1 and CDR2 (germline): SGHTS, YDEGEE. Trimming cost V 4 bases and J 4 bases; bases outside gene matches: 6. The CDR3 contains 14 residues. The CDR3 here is CASSANRGPYEQYF. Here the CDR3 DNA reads TGTGCCAGCAGCGCTAACAGGGGGCCGTACGAGCAGTACTTC.

CDR3 protein: CASSFAGMLLEAFF. In nucleotides, the CDR3 is TGTGCCAGCAGCTTTGCGGGGATGTTGTTGGAGGCTTTCTTT. The chain employs TRBV5-8 and TRBJ1-1; no reliable D call. V lost 2 bases and J lost 11, with 19 bases in between. Looked up from germline, CDR1 is SGHTS and CDR2 is YDEGEE. This CDR3 has 14 amino acids. Supplemented by reference TRBV5-8 and TRBJ1-1, the full variable domain reads EAGVTQSPTHLIKTRGQQATLRCSPISGHTSVYWYQQALGLGLQFLLWYDEGEERNRGNFPPRFSGRQFPNYSSELNVNALELEDSALYLCASSFAGMLLEAFFGQGTRLTVV.

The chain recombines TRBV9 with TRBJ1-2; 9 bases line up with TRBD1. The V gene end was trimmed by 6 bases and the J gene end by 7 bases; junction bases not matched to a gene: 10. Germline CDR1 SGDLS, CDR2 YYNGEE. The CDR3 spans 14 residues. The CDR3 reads CASIPGQGFGGYTF. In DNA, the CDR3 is TGTGCCAGCATCCCGGGACAGGGTTTCGGTGGCTACACCTTC.

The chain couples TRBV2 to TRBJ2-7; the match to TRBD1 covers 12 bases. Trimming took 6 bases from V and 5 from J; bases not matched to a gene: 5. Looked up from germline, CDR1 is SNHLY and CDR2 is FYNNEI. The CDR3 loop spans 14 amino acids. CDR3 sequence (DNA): TGTGCCAGCAGGGGGACAGGGGGCTTCAACGAGCAGTACTTC. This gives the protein CASRGTGGFNEQYF.